These T cell receptor beta chains were read from a single sample in a study of Graves' ophthalmopathy and Graves' hyperthyroidism. Using its own MiXCR run on the multiplex PCR reads, TCRdb lists one record per CDR3 protein. This table has approximately 150,000 distinct CDR3 sequences, roughly two fifths appearing once. Sequencing used peripheral blood. The receptors here all came from a man under 40 with Graves' ophthalmopathy. Each CDR3 is given without its conserved first and last residue.

>TRBV19
ATTSGETQY
>TRBV20-1
SAEGVNYEQY
>TRBV28
ASSTSRDREDRTGELF
>TRBV28
ASSRSGVGEAF
>TRBV7-2
ASSLDSGPYEQY
>TRBV27
ASSQTGSTEAF
>TRBV7-7
ASSPGTADTQY
>TRBV6-5
ASSYQGPKRGNQPQH
>TRBV27
ASSSYAGLPYEQY
>TRBV19
ASSIPSTGTQPQH
>TRBV6-1
ASSGAGIVGYT
>TRBV29-1
SVEKGESNTGELF
>TRBV29-1
SVEIGVNTEAF
>TRBV19
ASSTSISTEAF
>TRBV30
AWTGTAGEAF
>TRBV6-2/TRBV6-3
ASIALNRVYEQY
>TRBV6-2/TRBV6-3
ASSSPGLSRGTQY
>TRBV15
ATSRAPGANQPQH
>TRBV28
ASTPGLADQETQY
>TRBV28
ASMSGGQGTVEQY
>TRBV20-1
SAAPGSGRREQY
>TRBV6-1
ASSADAGGPYEQY
>TRBV9
ASSLTPGPNSPLH
>TRBV6-2/TRBV6-3
ASPDQPNGNTIY
>TRBV12-5
ASGSGQGDNSPLH
>TRBV30
AWSVGGGRAGETQY
>TRBV13
ASSDTGQRTNTEAF
>TRBV6-2/TRBV6-3
ASSYLSSSSYEQY
>TRBV6-2/TRBV6-3
ASVRQGLSNQPQH
>TRBV4-3
ASSQEAGLETQY
>TRBV28
ASSLWTGQPQH
>TRBV6-5
ASSYSLGSYEQY
>TRBV9
ASSPTSGGGMKEQY
>TRBV27
ASSPLDSYGYT